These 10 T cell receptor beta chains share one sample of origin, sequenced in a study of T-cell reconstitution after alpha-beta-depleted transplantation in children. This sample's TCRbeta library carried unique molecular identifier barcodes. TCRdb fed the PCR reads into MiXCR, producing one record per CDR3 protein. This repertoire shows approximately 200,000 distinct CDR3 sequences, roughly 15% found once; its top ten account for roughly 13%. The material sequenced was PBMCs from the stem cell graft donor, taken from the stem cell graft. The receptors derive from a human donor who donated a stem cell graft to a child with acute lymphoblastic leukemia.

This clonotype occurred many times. The CDR3 sequence is CASSQPGTGAKDNEKLFF. The CDR3 DNA reads as TGTGCCAGCTCACAGCCGGGGACAGGGGCGAAGGATAATGAAAAACTGTTTTTT. The J gene is TRBJ1-4, the V gene TRBV18; 10 bases agree with TRBD1. The CDR3 loop spans 18 amino acids. Germline V lookup: CDR1 KGHSH, CDR2 LQKENI. Losses at the gene ends were 4 bases for V and 4 bases for J; bases not matched to a gene: 12.

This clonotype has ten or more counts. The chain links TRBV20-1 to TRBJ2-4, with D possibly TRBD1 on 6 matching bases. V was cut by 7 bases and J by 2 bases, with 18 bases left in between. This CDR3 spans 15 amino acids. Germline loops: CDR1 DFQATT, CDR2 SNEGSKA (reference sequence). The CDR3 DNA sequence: TGCAGTGTTACGATACAGGGTGTTTCCAAAAACATTCAGTACTTC. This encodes CSVTIQGVSKNIQYF.

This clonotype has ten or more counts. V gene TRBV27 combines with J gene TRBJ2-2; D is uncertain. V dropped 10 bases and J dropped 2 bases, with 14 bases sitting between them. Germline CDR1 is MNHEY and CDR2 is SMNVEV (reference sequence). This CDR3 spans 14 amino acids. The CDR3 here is CATQWQINTGELFF. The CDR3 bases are TGTGCCACCCAATGGCAGATTAACACCGGGGAGCTGTTTTTT.

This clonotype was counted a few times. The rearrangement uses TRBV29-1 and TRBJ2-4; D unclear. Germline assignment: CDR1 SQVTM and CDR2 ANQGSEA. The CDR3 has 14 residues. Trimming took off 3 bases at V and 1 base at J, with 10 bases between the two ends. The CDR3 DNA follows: TGCAGCGTTGAGCCCGGGTCTGCCAAAAACATTCAGTACTTC. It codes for CSVEPGSAKNIQYF.

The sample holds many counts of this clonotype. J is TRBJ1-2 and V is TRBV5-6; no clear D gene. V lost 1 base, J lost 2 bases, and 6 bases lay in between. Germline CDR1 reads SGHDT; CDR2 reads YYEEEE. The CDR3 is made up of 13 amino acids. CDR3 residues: CASSLNSNYGYTF. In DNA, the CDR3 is TGTGCCAGCAGCTTGAACAGCAACTATGGCTACACCTTC.

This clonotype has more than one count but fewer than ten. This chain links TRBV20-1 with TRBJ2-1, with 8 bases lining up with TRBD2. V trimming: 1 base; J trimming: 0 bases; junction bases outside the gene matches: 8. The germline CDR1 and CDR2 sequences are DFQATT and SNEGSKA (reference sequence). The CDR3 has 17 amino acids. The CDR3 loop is CSARVGSGEYSYNEQFF. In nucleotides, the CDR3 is TGCAGTGCTAGAGTCGGTAGCGGGGAATACTCCTACAATGAGCAGTTCTTC.

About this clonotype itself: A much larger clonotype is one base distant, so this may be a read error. Written as DNA, the CDR3 is TGTGCCAGCAGCCTGCCGGAGGTCAACTATGGCTACACCTTC. Its translation is CASSLPEVNYGYTF. This rearrangement joins TRBV7-9 to TRBJ1-2; D unclear. V dropped 5 bases and J dropped 2 bases, with 12 bases sitting between them. This CDR3 comprises 14 residues. The germline V gene encodes CDR1 SEHNR and CDR2 FQNEAQ (reference sequence).

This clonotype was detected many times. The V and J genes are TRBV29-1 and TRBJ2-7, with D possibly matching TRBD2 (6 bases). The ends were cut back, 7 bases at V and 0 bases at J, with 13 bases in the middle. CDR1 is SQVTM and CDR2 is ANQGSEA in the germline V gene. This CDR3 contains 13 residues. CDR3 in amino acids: CSASAGHSYEQYF. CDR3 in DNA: TGCAGCGCCAGTGCGGGGCACTCCTACGAGCAGTACTTC.

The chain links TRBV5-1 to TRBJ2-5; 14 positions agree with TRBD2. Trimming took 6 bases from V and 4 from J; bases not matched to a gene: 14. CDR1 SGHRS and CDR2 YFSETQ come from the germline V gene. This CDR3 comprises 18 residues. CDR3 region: CASTLGLAGEPVRETQYF. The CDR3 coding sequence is TGCGCCAGCACCCTGGGACTAGCGGGAGAACCGGTGCGAGAGACCCAGTACTTC.

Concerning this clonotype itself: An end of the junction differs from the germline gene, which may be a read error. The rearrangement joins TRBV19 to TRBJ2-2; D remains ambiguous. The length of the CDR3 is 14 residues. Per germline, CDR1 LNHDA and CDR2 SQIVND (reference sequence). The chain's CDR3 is CASNIDANTGELFF. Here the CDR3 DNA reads TGTGCAAGTAACATTGACGCGAACACCGGGGAGCTGTTTTTT. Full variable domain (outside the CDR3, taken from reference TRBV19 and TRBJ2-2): DGGITQSPKYLFRKEGQNVTLSCEQNLNHDAMYWYRQDPGQGLRLIYYSQIVNDFQKGDIAEGYSVSREKKESFPLTVTSAQKNPTAFYLCASNIDANTGELFFGEGSRLTVL.